This T cell receptor (beta chain) was profiled in a study of blood T cell repertoires in COVID-19. Study-wide context: T cells, B-cell-depleted T cells, or PBMCs supplied cDNA or gDNA.

The CDR3 is 16 amino acids. V lost 5 bases to trimming and J lost 2 bases, with 17 bases between them. Germline V CDR1 and CDR2: SGHDT, YYEEEE. Sequencing was performed with immunoSEQ multiplex PCR; in TCRdb, only in-frame clones are kept and a portion is missing. The sample includes under 200,000 clones, approximately 91% of them seen just once. The sample taken for sequencing was PBMCs or T cells enriched from blood (not recorded which). This chain uses TRBV5-6 with TRBJ2-1; perhaps TRBD2 as D (6 bases). The sequence was obtained from a woman aged 18 to 35 who had recovered from COVID-19. The CDR3 is CASSSSRRGAYNEQFF. DNA of the CDR3: TGTGCCAGCAGTTCCTCGCGGAGGGGTGCCTACAATGAGCAGTTCTTC.